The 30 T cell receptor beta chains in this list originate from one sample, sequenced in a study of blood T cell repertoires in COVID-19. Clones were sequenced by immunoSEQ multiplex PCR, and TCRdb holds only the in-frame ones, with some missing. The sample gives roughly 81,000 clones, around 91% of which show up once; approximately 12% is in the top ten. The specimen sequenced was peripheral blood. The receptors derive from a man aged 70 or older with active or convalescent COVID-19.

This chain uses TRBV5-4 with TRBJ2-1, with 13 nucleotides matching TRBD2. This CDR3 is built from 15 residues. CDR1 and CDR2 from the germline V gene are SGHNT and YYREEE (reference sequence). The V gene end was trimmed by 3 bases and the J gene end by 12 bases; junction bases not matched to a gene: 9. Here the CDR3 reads CASSYGLAGVVVQFF. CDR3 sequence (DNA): TGTGCCAGCAGCTACGGACTAGCGGGGGTGGTAGTGCAGTTCTTC.

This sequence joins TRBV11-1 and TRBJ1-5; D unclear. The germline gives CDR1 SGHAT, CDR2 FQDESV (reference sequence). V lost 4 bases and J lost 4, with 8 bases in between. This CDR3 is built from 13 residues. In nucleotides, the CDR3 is TGTGCCAGCAGCTCGGGAGGGAATCAGCCCCAGCATTTT. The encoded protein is CASSSGGNQPQHF.

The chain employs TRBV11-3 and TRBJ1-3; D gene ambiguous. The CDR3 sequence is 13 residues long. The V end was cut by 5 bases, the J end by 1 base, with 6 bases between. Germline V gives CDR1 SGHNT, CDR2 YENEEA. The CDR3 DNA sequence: TGTGCCAGCAGCACCGGGTCTGGAAACACCATATATTTT. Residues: CASSTGSGNTIYF. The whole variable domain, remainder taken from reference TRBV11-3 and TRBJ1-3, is EAGVVQSPRYKIIEKKQPVAFWCNPISGHNTLYWYLQNLGQGPELLIRYENEEAVDDSQLPKDRFSAERLKGVDSTLKIQPAELGDSAVYLCASSTGSGNTIYFGEGSWLTVV.

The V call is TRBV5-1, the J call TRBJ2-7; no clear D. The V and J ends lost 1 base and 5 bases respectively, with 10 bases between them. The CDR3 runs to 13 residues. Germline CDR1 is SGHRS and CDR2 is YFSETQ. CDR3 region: CASSLIRFNEQYF. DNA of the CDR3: TGCGCCAGCAGCTTGATCAGGTTCAACGAGCAGTACTTC.

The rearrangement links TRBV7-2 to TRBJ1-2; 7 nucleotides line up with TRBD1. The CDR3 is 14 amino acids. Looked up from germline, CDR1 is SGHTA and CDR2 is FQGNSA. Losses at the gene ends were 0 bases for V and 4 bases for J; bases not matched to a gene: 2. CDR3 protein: CASSLAGTAYGYTF. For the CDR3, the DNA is TGTGCCAGCAGCTTAGCCGGGACAGCCTATGGCTACACCTTC.

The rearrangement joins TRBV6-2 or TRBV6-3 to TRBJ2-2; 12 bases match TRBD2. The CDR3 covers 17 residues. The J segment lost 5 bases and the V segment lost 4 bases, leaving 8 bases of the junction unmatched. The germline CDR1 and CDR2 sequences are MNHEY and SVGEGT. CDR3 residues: CASSFGLAGSRTGELFF. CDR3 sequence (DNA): TGTGCCAGCAGTTTCGGACTAGCGGGGTCGAGAACCGGGGAGCTGTTTTTT.

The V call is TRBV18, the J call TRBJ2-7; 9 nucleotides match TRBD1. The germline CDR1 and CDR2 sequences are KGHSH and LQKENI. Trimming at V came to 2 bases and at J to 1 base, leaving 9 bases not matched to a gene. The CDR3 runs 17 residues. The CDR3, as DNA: TGTGCCAGCTCACCAGTACCCCAGACAGGGGGTTCCTACGAGCAGTACTTC. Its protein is CASSPVPQTGGSYEQYF.

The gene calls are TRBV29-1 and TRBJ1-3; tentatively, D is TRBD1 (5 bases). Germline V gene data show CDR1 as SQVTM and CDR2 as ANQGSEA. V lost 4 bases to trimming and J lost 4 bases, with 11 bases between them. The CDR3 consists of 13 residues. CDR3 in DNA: TGCAGCGTTGCCGCTCAGGGAGGAAACACCATATATTTT. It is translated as CSVAAQGGNTIYF.

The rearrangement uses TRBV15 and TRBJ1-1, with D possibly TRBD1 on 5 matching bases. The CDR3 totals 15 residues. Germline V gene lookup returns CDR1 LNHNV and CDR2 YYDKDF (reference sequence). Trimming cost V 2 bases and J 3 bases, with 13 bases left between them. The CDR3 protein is CATSRSPGGYTEAFF. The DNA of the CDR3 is TGTGCCACCAGCAGATCGCCCGGGGGTTACACTGAAGCTTTCTTT.

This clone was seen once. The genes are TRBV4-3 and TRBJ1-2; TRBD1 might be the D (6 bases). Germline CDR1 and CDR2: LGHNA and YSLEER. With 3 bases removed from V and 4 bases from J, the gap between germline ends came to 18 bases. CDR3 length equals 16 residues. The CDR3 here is CASSQLGGATTYGYTF. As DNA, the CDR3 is TGCGCCAGCAGCCAGCTGGGGGGGGCTACGACCTATGGCTACACCTTC.

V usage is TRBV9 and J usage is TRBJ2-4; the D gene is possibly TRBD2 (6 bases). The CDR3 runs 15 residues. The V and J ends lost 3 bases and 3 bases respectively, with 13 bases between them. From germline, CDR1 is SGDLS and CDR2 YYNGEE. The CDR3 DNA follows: TGTGCCAGCAGCGCTACGGGGGAAGGCAAAAACATTCAGTACTTC. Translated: CASSATGEGKNIQYF.

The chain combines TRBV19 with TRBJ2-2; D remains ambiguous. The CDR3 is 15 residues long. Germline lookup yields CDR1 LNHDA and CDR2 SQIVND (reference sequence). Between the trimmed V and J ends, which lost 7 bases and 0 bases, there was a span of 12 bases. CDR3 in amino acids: CASIWQAANTGELFF. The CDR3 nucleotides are TGTGCCAGTATTTGGCAGGCCGCGAACACCGGGGAGCTGTTTTTT.

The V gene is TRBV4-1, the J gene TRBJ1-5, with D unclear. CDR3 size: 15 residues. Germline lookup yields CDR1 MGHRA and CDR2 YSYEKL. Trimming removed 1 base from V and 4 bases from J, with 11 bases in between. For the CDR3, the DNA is TGCGCCAGCAGCCAAGGAGCTTTAGAGAATCAGCCCCAGCATTTT. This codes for CASSQGALENQPQHF.

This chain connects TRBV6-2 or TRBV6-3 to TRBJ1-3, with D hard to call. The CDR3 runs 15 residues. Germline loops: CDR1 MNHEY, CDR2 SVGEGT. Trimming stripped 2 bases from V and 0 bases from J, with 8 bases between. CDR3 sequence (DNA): TGTGCCAGCAGTTACCCGGGGATCTCTGGAAACACCATATATTTT. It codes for CASSYPGISGNTIYF.

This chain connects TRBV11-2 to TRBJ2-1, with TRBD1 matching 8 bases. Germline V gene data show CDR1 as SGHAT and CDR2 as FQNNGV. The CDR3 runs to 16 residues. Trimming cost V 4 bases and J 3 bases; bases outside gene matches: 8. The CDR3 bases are TGTGCCAGCAGCTCTACAGGGGGAATTAACTACAATGAGCAGTTCTTC. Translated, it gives CASSSTGGINYNEQFF.

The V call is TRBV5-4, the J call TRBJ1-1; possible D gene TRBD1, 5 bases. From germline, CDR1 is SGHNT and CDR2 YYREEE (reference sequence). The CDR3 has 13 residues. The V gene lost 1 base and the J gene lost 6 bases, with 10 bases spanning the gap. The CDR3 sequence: CASSLRGYAEAFF. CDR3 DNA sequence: TGTGCCAGCAGCTTGCGGGGGTACGCTGAAGCTTTCTTT.

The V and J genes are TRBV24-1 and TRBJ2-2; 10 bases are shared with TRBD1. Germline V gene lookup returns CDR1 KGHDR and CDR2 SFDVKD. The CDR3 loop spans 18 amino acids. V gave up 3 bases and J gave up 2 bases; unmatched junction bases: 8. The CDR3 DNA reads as TGTGCCACCAGTGATCGGGAGGGGACAGGGGTTAACACCGGGGAGCTGTTTTTT. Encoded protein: CATSDREGTGVNTGELFF.

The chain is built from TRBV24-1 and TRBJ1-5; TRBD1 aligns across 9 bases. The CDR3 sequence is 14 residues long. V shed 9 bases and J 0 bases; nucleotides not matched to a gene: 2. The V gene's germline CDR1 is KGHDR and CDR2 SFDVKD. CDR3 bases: TGTGCCACCGAGGACAGGGGTAGCAATCAGCCCCAGCATTTT. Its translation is CATEDRGSNQPQHF.

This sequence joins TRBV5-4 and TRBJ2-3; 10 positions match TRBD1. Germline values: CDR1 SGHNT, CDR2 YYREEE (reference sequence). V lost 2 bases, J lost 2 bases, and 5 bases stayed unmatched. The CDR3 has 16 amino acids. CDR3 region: CASSFPGTGDTDTQYF. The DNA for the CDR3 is TGTGCCAGCAGCTTCCCCGGGACAGGGGACACAGATACGCAGTATTTT.

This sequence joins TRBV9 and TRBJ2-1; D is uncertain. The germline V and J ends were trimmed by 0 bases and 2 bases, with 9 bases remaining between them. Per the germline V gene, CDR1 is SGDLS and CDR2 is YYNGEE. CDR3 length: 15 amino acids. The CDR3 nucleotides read TGTGCCAGCAGCGTAGGTGGGCTGGCCTACAATGAGCAGTTCTTC. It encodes CASSVGGLAYNEQFF.

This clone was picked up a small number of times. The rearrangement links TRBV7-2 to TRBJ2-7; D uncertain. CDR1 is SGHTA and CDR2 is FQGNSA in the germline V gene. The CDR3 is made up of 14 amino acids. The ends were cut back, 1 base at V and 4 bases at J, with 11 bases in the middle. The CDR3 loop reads CASSLVYLRYEQYF. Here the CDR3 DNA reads TGTGCCAGCAGCTTAGTGTATTTGCGTTACGAGCAGTACTTC.

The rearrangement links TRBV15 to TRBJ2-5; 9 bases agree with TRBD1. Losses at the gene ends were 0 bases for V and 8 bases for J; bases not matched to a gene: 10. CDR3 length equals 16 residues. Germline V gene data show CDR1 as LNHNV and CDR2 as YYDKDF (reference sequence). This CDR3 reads CATSRDDMGTGPTQYF. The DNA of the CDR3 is TGTGCCACCAGCAGAGATGACATGGGGACAGGGCCTACCCAGTACTTC.

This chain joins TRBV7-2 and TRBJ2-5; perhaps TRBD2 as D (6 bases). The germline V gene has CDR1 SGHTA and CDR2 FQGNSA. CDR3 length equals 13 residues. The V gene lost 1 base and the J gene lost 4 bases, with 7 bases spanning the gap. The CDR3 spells CASSLEAGETQYF. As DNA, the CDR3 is TGTGCCAGCAGCTTAGAAGCGGGAGAGACCCAGTACTTC.

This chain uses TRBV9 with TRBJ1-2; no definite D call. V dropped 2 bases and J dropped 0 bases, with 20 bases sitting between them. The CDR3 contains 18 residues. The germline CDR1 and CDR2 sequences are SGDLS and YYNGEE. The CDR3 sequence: CASSVNRDSILSNYGYTF. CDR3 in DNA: TGTGCCAGCAGCGTTAACCGGGATAGTATTCTTTCTAACTATGGCTACACCTTC.

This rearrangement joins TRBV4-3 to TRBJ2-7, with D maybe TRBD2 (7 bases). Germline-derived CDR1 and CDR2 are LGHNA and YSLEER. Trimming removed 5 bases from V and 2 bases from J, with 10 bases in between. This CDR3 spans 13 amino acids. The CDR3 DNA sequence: TGCGCCAGCAGCAGAGGGGGGGCCTACGAGCAGTACTTC. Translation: CASSRGGAYEQYF.

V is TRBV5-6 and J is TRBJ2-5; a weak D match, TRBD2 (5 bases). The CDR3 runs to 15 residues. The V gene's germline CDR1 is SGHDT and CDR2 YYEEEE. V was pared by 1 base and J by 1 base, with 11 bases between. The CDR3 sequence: CASSLRLAGQETQYF. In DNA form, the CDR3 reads TGTGCCAGCAGCTTGAGGCTAGCTGGCCAAGAGACCCAGTACTTC.

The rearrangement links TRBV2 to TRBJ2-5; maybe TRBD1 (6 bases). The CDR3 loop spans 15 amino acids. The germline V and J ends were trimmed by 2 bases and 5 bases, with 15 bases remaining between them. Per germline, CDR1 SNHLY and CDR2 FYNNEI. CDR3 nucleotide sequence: TGTGCCAGCAGTGAATTTGGGGGCGCTTCGGAGACCCAGTACTTC. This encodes CASSEFGGASETQYF. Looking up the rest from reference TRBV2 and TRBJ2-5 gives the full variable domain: EPEVTQTPSHQVTQMGQEVILRCVPISNHLYFYWYRQILGQKVEFLVSFYNNEISEKSEIFDDQFSVERPDGSNFTLKIRSTKLEDSAMYFCASSEFGGASETQYFGPGTRLLVL.

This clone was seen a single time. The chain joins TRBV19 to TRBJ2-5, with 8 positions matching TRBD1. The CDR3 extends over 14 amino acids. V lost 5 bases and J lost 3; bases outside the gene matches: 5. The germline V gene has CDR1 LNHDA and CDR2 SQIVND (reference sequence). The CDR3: CASSAAGGKETQYF. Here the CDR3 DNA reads TGTGCCAGTAGTGCGGCAGGGGGCAAAGAGACCCAGTACTTC.

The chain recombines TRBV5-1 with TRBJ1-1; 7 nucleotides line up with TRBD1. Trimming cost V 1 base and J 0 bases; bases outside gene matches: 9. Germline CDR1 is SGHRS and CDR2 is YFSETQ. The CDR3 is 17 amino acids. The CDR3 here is CASSLRTGYNLNTEAFF. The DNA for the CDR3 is TGCGCCAGCAGCTTGAGGACAGGCTACAACCTGAACACTGAAGCTTTCTTT.

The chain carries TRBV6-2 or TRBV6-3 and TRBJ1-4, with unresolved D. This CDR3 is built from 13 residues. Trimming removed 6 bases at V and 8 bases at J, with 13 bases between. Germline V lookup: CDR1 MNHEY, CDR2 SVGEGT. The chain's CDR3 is CASSPRRREKLFF. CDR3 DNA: TGTGCCAGCAGCCCCAGAAGGAGGGAAAAACTGTTTTTT.